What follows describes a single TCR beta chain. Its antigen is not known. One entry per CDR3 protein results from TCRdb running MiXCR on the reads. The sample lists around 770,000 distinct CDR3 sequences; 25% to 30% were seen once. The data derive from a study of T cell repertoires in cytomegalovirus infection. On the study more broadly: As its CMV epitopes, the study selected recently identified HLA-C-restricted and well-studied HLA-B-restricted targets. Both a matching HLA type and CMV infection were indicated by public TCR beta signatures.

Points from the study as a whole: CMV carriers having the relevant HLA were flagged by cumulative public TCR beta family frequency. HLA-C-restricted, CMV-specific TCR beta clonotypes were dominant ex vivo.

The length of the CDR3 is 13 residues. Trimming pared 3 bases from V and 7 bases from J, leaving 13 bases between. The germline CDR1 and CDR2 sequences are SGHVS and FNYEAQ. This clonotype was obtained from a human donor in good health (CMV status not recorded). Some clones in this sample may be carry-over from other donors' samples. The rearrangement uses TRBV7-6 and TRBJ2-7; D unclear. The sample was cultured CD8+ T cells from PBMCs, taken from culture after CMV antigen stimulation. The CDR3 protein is CASSLLGTREQYF. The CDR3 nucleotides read TGTGCCAGCAGCTTGTTAGGTACTCGGGAGCAGTACTTC.